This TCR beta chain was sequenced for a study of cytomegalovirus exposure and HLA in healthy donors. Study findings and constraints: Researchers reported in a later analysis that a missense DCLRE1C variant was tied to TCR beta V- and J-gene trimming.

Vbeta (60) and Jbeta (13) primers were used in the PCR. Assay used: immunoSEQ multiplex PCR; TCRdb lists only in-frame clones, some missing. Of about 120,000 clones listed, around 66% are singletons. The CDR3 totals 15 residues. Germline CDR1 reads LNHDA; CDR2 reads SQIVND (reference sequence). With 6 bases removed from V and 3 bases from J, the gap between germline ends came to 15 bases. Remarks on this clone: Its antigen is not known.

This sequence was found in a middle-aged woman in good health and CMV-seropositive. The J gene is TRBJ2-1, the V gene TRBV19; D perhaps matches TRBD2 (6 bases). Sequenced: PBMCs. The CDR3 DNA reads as TGTGCCAGTAGCCCCGAGGTAGCGGACTACAATGAGCAGTTCTTC. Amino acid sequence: CASSPEVADYNEQFF.